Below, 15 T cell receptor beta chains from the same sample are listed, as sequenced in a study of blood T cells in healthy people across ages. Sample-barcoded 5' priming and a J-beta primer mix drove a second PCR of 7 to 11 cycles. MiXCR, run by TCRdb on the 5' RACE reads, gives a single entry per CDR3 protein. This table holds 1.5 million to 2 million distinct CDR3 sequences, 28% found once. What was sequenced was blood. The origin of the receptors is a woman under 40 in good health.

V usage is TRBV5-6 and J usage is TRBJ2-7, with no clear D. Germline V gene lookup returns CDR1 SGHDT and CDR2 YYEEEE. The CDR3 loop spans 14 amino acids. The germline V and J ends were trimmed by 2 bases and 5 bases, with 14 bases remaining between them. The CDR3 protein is CASSFNLGKDEQYF. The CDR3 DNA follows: TGTGCCAGCAGCTTTAATTTGGGTAAGGACGAGCAGTACTTC.

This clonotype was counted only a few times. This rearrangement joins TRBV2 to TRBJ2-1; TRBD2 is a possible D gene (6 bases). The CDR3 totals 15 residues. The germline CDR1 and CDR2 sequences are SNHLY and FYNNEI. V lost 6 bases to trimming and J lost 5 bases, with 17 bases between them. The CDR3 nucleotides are TGTGCCAGCAGGCTCGGGAGAGGGACTCACAATGAGCAGTTCTTC. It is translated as CASRLGRGTHNEQFF.

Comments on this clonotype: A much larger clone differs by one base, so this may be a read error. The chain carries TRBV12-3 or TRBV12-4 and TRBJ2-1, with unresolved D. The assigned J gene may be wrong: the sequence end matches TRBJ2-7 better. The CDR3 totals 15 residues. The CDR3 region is CASSPTAPFGNEQYF. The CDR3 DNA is TGTGCCAGCAGTCCAACAGCACCGTTTGGGAATGAGCAGTACTTC.

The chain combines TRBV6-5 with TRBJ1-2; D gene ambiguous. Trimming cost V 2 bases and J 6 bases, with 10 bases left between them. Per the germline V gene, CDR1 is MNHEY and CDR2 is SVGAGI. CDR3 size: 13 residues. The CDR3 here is CASSYRARDGYTF. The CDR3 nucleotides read TGTGCCAGCAGTTACCGGGCGCGGGATGGCTACACCTTC.

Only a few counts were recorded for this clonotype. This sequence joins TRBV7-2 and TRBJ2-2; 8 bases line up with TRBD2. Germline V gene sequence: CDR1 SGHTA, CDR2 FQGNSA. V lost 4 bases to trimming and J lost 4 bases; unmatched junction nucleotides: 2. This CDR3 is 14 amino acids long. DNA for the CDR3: TGTGCCAGCAGCTATACTAGCGGCACCGGGGAGCTGTTTTTT. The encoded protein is CASSYTSGTGELFF.

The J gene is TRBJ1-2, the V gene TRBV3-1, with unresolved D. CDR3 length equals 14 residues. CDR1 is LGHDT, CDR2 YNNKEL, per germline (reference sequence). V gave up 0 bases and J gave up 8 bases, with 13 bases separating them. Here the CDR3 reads CASSQDALWQGYTF. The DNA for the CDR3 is TGTGCCAGCAGCCAAGATGCCCTTTGGCAAGGCTACACCTTC.

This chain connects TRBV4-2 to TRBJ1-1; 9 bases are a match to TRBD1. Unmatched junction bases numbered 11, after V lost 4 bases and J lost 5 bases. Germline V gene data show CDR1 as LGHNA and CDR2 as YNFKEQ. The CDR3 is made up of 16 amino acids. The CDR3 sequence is CASSRELTGGVTEAFF. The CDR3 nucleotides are TGTGCCAGCAGCCGGGAACTGACAGGGGGGGTGACTGAAGCTTTCTTT.

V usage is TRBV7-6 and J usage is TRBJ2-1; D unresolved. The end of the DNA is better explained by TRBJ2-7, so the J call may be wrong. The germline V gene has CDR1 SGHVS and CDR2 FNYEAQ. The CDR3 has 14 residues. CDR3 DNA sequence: TGTGCCAGCAGCTTAGACGTTTCCTACAATGAGCAGTACTTC. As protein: CASSLDVSYNEQYF.

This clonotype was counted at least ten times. CDR3: CASSPTGYNEQYF. For the CDR3, the DNA is TGTGCCAGCAGTCCGACAGGGTACAACGAGCAGTACTTC. V is TRBV6-1 and J is TRBJ2-7; 7 positions agree with TRBD1. CDR3 length: 13 amino acids. The V and J ends lost 5 bases and 5 bases, in that order; junction bases with no gene match: 6. The germline CDR1 and CDR2 sequences are MNHNS and SASEGT.

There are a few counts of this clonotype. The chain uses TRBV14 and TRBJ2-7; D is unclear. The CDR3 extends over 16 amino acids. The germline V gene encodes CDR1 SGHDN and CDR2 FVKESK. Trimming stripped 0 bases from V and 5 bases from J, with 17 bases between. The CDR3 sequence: CASSQEVSRPANEQYF. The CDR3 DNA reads TGTGCCAGCAGCCAAGAGGTTTCGAGACCGGCAAACGAGCAGTACTTC.

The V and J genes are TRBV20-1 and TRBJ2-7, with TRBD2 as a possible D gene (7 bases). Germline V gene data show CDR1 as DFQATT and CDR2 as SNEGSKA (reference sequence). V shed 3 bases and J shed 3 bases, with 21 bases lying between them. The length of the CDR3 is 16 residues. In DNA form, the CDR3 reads TGCAGTGCTAGCCCGCCCGGGGGGCGGGGTGTCTACGAGCAGTACTTC. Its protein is CSASPPGGRGVYEQYF.

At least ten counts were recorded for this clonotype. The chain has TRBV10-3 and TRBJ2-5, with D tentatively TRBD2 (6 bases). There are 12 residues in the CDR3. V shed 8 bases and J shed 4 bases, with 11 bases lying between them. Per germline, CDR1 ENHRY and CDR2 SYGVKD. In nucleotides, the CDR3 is TGTGCCATCGGAGGGGATATAGAGACCCAGTACTTC. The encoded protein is CAIGGDIETQYF.

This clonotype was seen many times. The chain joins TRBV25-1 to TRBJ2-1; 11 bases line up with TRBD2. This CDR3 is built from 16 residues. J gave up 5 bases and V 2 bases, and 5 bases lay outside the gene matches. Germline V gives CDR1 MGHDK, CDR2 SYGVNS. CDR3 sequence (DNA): TGTGCCAGCAGTGAACTAGGGACTAGCGGCAACAATGAGCAGTTCTTC. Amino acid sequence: CASSELGTSGNNEQFF.

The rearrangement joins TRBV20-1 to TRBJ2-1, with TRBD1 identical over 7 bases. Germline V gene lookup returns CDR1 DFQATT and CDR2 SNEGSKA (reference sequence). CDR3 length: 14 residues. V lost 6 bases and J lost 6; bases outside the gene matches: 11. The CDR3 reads CSAPGQSQFNEQFF. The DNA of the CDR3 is TGCAGTGCCCCGGGACAGTCCCAATTCAATGAGCAGTTCTTC.

CDR3 loop: CASSQEVGHRYEQYF. For the CDR3, the DNA is TGTGCCAGCAGCCAAGAAGTGGGACATCGATACGAGCAGTACTTC. The rearrangement links TRBV3-1 to TRBJ2-5; the D gene is possibly TRBD1 (6 bases). The J call may be in error: the DNA end matches TRBJ2-7 better. This CDR3 comprises 15 residues. Germline V gene sequence: CDR1 LGHDT, CDR2 YNNKEL (reference sequence).